This is a list of T cell receptor beta chains from one sample in a study of cytomegalovirus exposure and HLA in healthy donors. Sequencing was performed with immunoSEQ multiplex PCR; in TCRdb, only in-frame clones are kept and a portion is missing. The table lists 200,000 to 250,000 clones, 82% of them singletons, with 2.5% to 3.5% in the top ten. What was sequenced was PBMCs. These TCRs come from a woman in her thirties or forties in good health and CMV-seronegative. Both conserved end residues are part of each CDR3. A D gene is named only where the DNA matches it firmly. For some rows the clone size is stated as once, few or many, or as a class when expanded; others skip it.

j_call | d_call | v_call | clone_size | cdr3_nt | cdr3_aa
TRBJ1-2 | TRBD1 | TRBV5-6 | . | TGTGCCAGCAGCTTGGAGGCAGGGGGCACAAATGGCTACACCTTC | CASSLEAGGTNGYTF
TRBJ2-7 | TRBD2 | TRBV7-9 | . | TGTGCCAGCAGCGATAGCGGGAGGGTCAACGAGCAGTACTTC | CASSDSGRVNEQYF
TRBJ2-1 | TRBD1 | TRBV11-3 | . | TGTGCCAGCAGCCCCCGGGACAGCTACAATGAGCAGTTCTTC | CASSPRDSYNEQFF
TRBJ2-7 | TRBD1 | TRBV30 | . | TGTGCCTGGAGCGAAGGGTTCGGGACAGGACTCTACGAGCAGTACTTC | CAWSEGFGTGLYEQYF
TRBJ1-2 | . | TRBV11-1 | once | TGTGCCAGCAGCCCGTCCCTACAGGTTCGCCATGGCTACACCTTC | CASSPSLQVRHGYTF
TRBJ2-7 | TRBD1 | TRBV27 | . | TGTGCCAGCAGTTTATCAGGTCCGGGACAGGGGGTCTACGAGCAGTACTTC | CASSLSGPGQGVYEQYF
TRBJ2-1 | TRBD2 | TRBV11-3 | . | TGTGCCAGCAGCTTAGCCTCGGGCCTAGCGGGAGTGATTGGGGAGCAGTTCTTC | CASSLASGLAGVIGEQFF
TRBJ2-1 | . | TRBV29-1 | few | TGCAGCGTTGAGTCCAATTACAATGAGCAGTTCTTC | CSVESNYNEQFF
TRBJ1-3 | . | TRBV6-5 | . | TGTGCCAGCAGACAACAGGGATCTGGAAACACCATATATTTT | CASRQQGSGNTIYF
TRBJ1-5 | . | TRBV11-2 | . | TGTGCCAGCAGCTTGAACGCAGGACAGCCCCAGCATTTT | CASSLNAGQPQHF
TRBJ1-4 | TRBD1 | TRBV5-1 | . | TGCGCCAGCAGCCCCTCGACAGGGTTGAATGAAAAACTGTTTTTT | CASSPSTGLNEKLFF
TRBJ2-7 | . | TRBV27 | . | TGTGCCAGCAGTTTAGTCCGGACCGGGGGTTACGAGCAGTACTTC | CASSLVRTGGYEQYF
TRBJ1-1 | TRBD1 | TRBV13 | . | TGTGCCAGCACCAGGGGGCAGGGCTTACTAATGAACACTGAAGCTTTCTTT | CASTRGQGLLMNTEAFF
TRBJ1-1 | . | TRBV27 | . | TGTGCCAGCATCTTTCGGTTACATGGGGAGGTGAACACTGAAGCTTTCTTT | CASIFRLHGEVNTEAFF
TRBJ1-4 | . | TRBV5-5 | few | TGTGCCAGCAGCTTGGCCTCGGGGACAACTAATGAAAAACTGTTTTTT | CASSLASGTTNEKLFF
TRBJ2-1 | . | TRBV7-9 | . | TGTGCCAGCAGCCCTCGGAGGGCAAATATCTACAATGAGCAGTTCTTC | CASSPRRANIYNEQFF
TRBJ1-2 | TRBD1 | TRBV5-4 | . | TGTGCCAGCAGCTTGGGACAGGGTAACTATGGCTACACCTTC | CASSLGQGNYGYTF
TRBJ2-3 | . | TRBV28 | . | TGTGCCAGCAGCCCCGGAGCGCTTAGCACAGATACGCAGTATTTT | CASSPGALSTDTQYF
TRBJ2-1 | . | TRBV28 | once | TGTGCCAGCAGTCCGGGGGCCAGGGGGGCCTACAATGAGCAGTTCTTC | CASSPGARGAYNEQFF
TRBJ1-1 | . | TRBV5-6 | . | TGTGCCAGCAGCCGCCCCGCGGGCGCAGGTTATCAGGAAGCTTTCTTT | CASSRPAGAGYQEAFF
TRBJ2-7 | . | TRBV2 | once | TGTGCCAGCAGTCGGCCAGGGACATCCAATTCCTACGAGCAGTACTTC | CASSRPGTSNSYEQYF
TRBJ2-7 | TRBD1 | TRBV10-2 | . | TGCGCCCATGGCTGGCAGGGGGAGTTCAGCGAGCAGTACTTC | CAHGWQGEFSEQYF
TRBJ2-2 | TRBD2 | TRBV10-2 | . | TGCGCCAGCATTCTAGCGGGATCCACCGGGGAGCTGTTTTTT | CASILAGSTGELFF
TRBJ2-7 | . | TRBV5-1 | few | TGCGCCAGCAGCTTGGGTCCGGAGCGGTCCTACGAGCAGTACTTC | CASSLGPERSYEQYF
TRBJ1-2 | TRBD1 | TRBV29-1 | . | TGCAGCTATTGGGACAGGGGGCGCGGGCAATCGGGAGACTATGGCTACACCTTC | CSYWDRGRGQSGDYGYTF
TRBJ2-7 | . | TRBV28 | . | TGTGCCAGCAGCCTGGGACTGATCTACGAGCAGTACTTC | CASSLGLIYEQYF
TRBJ2-3 | . | TRBV5-6 | once | TGTGCCAGCAGCTCTCGACAGCTGCAGTATTTT | CASSSRQLQYF
TRBJ1-2 | . | TRBV28 | . | TGTGCCAGCAGTTTCTGGATTAAAGGGGATGGCTACACCTTC | CASSFWIKGDGYTF
TRBJ2-5 | . | TRBV10-2 | . | TGCGCCAGCAGTGACAGGGTTTCTGGTGAGACCCAGTACTTC | CASSDRVSGETQYF
TRBJ2-7 | . | TRBV6-1 | once | TGTGCCGGCGGCGACGGCTGGTACGAGCAGTACTTC | CAGGDGWYEQYF
TRBJ2-7 | TRBD2 | TRBV27 | . | TGTGCCAGCGCAAGCGGGACCTCCTACGAGCAGTACTTC | CASASGTSYEQYF
TRBJ2-7 | . | TRBV7-9 | . | TGTGCCAGCAGCCCAACCGGGACTTTCCCCTACGAGCAGTACTTC | CASSPTGTFPYEQYF
TRBJ1-2 | TRBD1 | TRBV7-9 | . | TGTGCCACTTACAGGGGTGGATATGGCTACACCTTC | CATYRGGYGYTF
TRBJ2-2 | TRBD2 | TRBV11-3 | . | TGTGCCAGCAGCCGACTAGCGGCTAACACCGGGGAGCTGTTTTTT | CASSRLAANTGELFF
TRBJ2-3 | TRBD2 | TRBV18 | . | TGTGCCAGCTCACCCGGACTAGCGGGACCCACAGATACGCAGTATTTT | CASSPGLAGPTDTQYF
TRBJ2-7 | . | TRBV11-3 | . | TGTGCCAGCAGCTTAGGGGGGGACAGTTCCTACGAGCAGTACTTC | CASSLGGDSSYEQYF
TRBJ2-2 | TRBD2 | TRBV6-1 | . | TGTGCCAGCACCTGGGGGGGTCCCACCGGGGAGCTGTTTTTT | CASTWGGPTGELFF
TRBJ1-3 | . | TRBV2 | . | TGCGCCAGCAGCCTTCAGGGGACCGGAAACACCACATATTTT | CASSLQGTGNTTYF
TRBJ1-5 | . | TRBV30 | . | TGTGCCTGGACTAGAGAGGGCAATCAGCCCCAGCATTTT | CAWTREGNQPQHF
TRBJ1-2 | . | TRBV2 | . | TGTGCCAGCAGTGAAGCCCCCGAGGCGTATGGCTACACCTTC | CASSEAPEAYGYTF
TRBJ1-5 | . | TRBV19 | . | TGTGCCAGTAGTATAGGGGGGCTTCAGCCCCAGCATTTT | CASSIGGLQPQHF